The entry that follows covers one T cell receptor (beta chain) sequence. Per the original methods: Amplification from reference gene primers served as the basis for estimated nucleated cell counts. Data came from immunoSEQ multiplex PCR; TCRdb stores just in-frame clones and leaves some out. That table is the source of V, J and clone size, and D and trimming were worked out from the DNA. Altogether 98,000 or so clones are present, over 80% being singletons, with the ten largest covering about 16%. This record comes from a study of blood T cell repertoires in COVID-19. Study background: There were acute and convalescent COVID-19 samples, and they came from the United States, Italy and Spain. The analysed material was cDNA or gDNA that came from T cells, B-cell-depleted T cells, or PBMCs.

This TCR came from a man aged 50 to 60 with acute or convalescent COVID-19. The sequenced sample consisted of peripheral blood.

In nucleotides, the CDR3 is TGCACCAGCAGCCAAGATCTTTTCGGGCAGGGGAGAGAAAAACTGTTTTTT. Protein sequence: CTSSQDLFGQGREKLFF. This rearrangement joins TRBV1 to TRBJ1-4; no check of the table's D call, TRBD1, against the DNA was made. TRBV1 is marked as a pseudogene. The CDR3 consists of 17 residues.